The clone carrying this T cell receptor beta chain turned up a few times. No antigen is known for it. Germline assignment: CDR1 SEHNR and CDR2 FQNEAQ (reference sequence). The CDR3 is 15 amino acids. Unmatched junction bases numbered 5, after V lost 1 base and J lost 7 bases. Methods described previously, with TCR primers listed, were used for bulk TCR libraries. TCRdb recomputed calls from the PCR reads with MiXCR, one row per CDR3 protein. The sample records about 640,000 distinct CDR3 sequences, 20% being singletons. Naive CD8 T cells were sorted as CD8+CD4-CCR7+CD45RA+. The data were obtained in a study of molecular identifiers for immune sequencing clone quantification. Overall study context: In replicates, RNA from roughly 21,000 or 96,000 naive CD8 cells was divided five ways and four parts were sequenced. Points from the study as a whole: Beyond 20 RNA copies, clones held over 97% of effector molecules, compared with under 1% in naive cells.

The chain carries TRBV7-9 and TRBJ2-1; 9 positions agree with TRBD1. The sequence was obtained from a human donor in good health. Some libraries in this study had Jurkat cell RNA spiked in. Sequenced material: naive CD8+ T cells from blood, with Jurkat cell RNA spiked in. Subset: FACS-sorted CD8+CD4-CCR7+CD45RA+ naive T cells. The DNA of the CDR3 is TGTGCCAGCAGCTTAGTAGGACAGGGGCGGAATGAGCAGTTCTTC. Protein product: CASSLVGQGRNEQFF.